One T cell receptor beta chain is described in this entry. Its cognate antigen is unknown. Libraries were prepared by immunoSEQ multiplex PCR; TCRdb keeps only in-frame clonotypes and omits some of them. Among 65,000 to 90,000 clones listed, about 82% were seen once. CD4+ T cells were isolated untouched, roughly 98% pure. This entry is derived from a study of T cell repertoires and HLA-DP antigens. Across the whole study: Sorted CD137+CD4+ samples averaged approximately 230 ng DNA; pre-culture CD4+ samples, 1,000 to 1,500 ng. Study-wide findings and caveats: Sorted CD137+ clonality was about 0.4 for both alloantigens, versus around 0.037 pre-culture.

CDR1 and CDR2 (germline): SGHVS, FQNEAQ. J gave up 1 base and V 5 bases, and 10 bases lay outside the gene matches. The CDR3 covers 16 residues. This clonotype was obtained from a man in his fifties or sixties in good health and CMV-seronegative. The J gene is TRBJ1-1, the V gene TRBV7-8, with 7 bases that match TRBD1. Sequences were obtained from CD4+ T cells from PBMCs. CDR3 residues: CASSPIGGGWNTEAFF. DNA for the CDR3: TGTGCCAGCAGCCCCATAGGGGGCGGGTGGAACACTGAAGCTTTCTTT.